Shown below are 2 T cell receptor beta chains from a single sample sequenced in a study of identical twins. Each CDR3 protein is one row after TCRdb ran MiXCR on the 5' RACE reads. Found here are roughly 260,000 distinct CDR3 sequences, 7.5% of them singletons; the top ten hold about 5.6%. This same sample was also taken into another study, of yellow fever vaccine responses in identical twins.

The sample consisted of CD8+ T cells sorted from blood. These receptors originate from a woman aged 18 to 35 in good health.

There are many counts of this clonotype. The rearrangement joins TRBV5-1 to TRBJ2-5; D remains ambiguous. The ends were cut back, 0 bases at V and 3 bases at J, with 15 bases in the middle. Germline V lookup: CDR1 SGHRS, CDR2 YFSETQ. This CDR3 has 16 amino acids. Written as DNA, the CDR3 is TGCGCCAGCAGCTTGGATTTTAACTGGAAGAAAGAGACCCAGTACTTC. Translated: CASSLDFNWKKETQYF.

V and J are TRBV5-1 and TRBJ2-5; 9 bases line up with TRBD2. V was clipped by 4 bases and J by 5 bases; unmatched bases: 9. CDR1 is SGHRS, CDR2 YFSETQ, per germline. CDR3 length: 15 amino acids. This CDR3 is CASSNLRGGLETQYF. The CDR3 nucleotides read TGCGCCAGCAGCAATTTGCGGGGGGGCCTGGAGACCCAGTACTTC.